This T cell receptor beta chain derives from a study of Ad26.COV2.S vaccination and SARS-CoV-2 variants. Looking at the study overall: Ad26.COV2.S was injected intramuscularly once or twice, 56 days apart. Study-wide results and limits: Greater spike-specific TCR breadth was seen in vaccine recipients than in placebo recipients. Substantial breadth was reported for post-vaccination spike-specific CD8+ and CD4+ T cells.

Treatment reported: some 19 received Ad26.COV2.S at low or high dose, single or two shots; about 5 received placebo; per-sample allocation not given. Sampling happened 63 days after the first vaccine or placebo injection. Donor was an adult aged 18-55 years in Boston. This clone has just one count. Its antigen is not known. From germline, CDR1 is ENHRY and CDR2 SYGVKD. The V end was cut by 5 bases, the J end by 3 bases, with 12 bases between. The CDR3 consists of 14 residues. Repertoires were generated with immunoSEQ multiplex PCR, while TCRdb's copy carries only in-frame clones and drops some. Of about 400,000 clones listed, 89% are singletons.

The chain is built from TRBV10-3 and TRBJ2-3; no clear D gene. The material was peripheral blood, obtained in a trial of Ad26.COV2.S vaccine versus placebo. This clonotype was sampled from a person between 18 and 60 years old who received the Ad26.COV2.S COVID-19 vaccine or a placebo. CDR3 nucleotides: TGTGCCATCAGTATTGGCCACGGGACAGATACGCAGTATTTT. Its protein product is CAISIGHGTDTQYF.